The 8 T cell receptor beta chains below all came from one sample that was sequenced in a study of cytotoxic CD8 clonotypes in ibrutinib-treated CLL (TCRdb year 2021). The library relied on the immunoSEQ multiplex PCR assay. Sourced from immuneACCESS, this table was stored by TCRdb with only in-frame sequences that have V and J called. A share of the clones is absent; for the studies checked, an unresolved V gene accounts for under half, and the remainder has no known explanation. Present in this sample are roughly 330,000 clones, approximately 67% of which were seen just once. Roughly 6% of the sample is in the top ten clones. Specimen: PBMCs, collected after 36 months of ibrutinib treatment. The receptors come from a human donor with chronic lymphocytic leukemia.

V is TRBV7-2 and J is TRBJ2-2; D call uncertain. V was clipped by 5 bases and J by 6 bases, with 13 bases between them. Germline assignment: CDR1 SGHTA and CDR2 FQGNSA. The CDR3 sequence is 14 residues long. CDR3 DNA: TGTGCCAGCAGCATATATTGGGGTCCCGGGGAGCTGTTTTTT. Translation gives CASSIYWGPGELFF. The full variable domain, its missing parts supplied by reference TRBV7-2 and TRBJ2-2, is GAGVSQSPSNKVTEKGKDVELRCDPISGHTALYWYRQSLGQGLEFLIYFQGNSAPDKSGLPSDRFSAERTGGSVSTLTIQRTQQEDSAVYLCASSIYWGPGELFFGEGSRLTVL.

V is TRBV29-1 and J is TRBJ2-5; TRBD2 might be the D (5 bases). The germline gives CDR1 SQVTM, CDR2 ANQGSEA. Trimming shortened V by 0 bases and J by 7 bases, and 21 bases separated the two germline ends. The CDR3 runs 16 residues. CDR3 protein: CSVEDYSGNSMSTQYF. The DNA for the CDR3 is TGCAGCGTTGAAGATTATTCGGGGAACAGCATGTCGACCCAGTACTTC.

The genes are TRBV29-1 and TRBJ2-1; D gene unclear. The CDR3 loop spans 15 amino acids. Germline V CDR1 and CDR2: SQVTM, ANQGSEA. V lost 1 base and J 0 bases, leaving 10 bases between the germline ends. The CDR3 sequence is CSVEGGRSSYNEQFF. The CDR3 DNA reads as TGCAGCGTTGAAGGCGGCAGGAGCTCCTACAATGAGCAGTTCTTC.

The rearrangement joins TRBV19 to TRBJ1-6; D perhaps matches TRBD1 (5 bases). Germline loops: CDR1 LNHDA, CDR2 SQIVND (reference sequence). CDR3 length equals 16 residues. Written as DNA, the CDR3 is TGTGACAGGACCCGGGGGTCTAGCTCCTATAATTCACCCCTCCACTTT. Translated: CDRTRGSSSYNSPLHF.

V and J are TRBV29-1 and TRBJ2-6, with D possibly matching TRBD1 (6 bases). The CDR3 runs 17 residues. Germline-derived CDR1 and CDR2 are SQVTM and ANQGSEA. The V end lost 3 bases, the J end lost 1 base, and 16 bases lay between the germline ends. Written as DNA, the CDR3 is TGCAGCGTTGAGAAACGTCTCAGGGGTTCTGGGGCCAACGTCCTGACTTTC. This translates into CSVEKRLRGSGANVLTF.

This chain uses TRBV4-3 with TRBJ2-3; D call uncertain. The germline V and J ends were trimmed by 0 bases and 5 bases, with 9 bases remaining between them. The length of the CDR3 is 14 residues. CDR1 and CDR2 (germline): LGHNA, YSLEER. Written as DNA, the CDR3 is TGCGCCAGCAGCCAAGATATTAGGAGAGATACGCAGTATTTT. This sequence encodes CASSQDIRRDTQYF.

This clone was seen a single time. The chain is built from TRBV18 and TRBJ2-4, with 9 bases fitting TRBD1. Germline CDR1 KGHSH, CDR2 LQKENI. V was pared by 2 bases and J by 8 bases, with 7 bases of the junction left unmatched. This CDR3 spans 15 amino acids. CDR3 DNA sequence: TGTGCCAGCTCACCAAAGGGGACAGGGCAGGACATTCAGTACTTC. Translation: CASSPKGTGQDIQYF.

This clone occurred once. The genes are TRBV6-5 and TRBJ1-5; TRBD1 might be the D (6 bases). CDR1 and CDR2 (germline): MNHEY, SVGAGI. The CDR3 is made up of 14 amino acids. Trimming pared 6 bases from V and 2 bases from J, leaving 11 bases between. As DNA, the CDR3 is TGTGCCAGCAGCCCAGGGGTGGGCAATCAGCCCCAGCATTTT. Translating gives CASSPGVGNQPQHF.